The entry that follows covers one T cell receptor beta chain sequence. V shed 6 bases and J 5 bases; nucleotides not matched to a gene: 5. This CDR3 contains 14 residues. Germline V gene data show CDR1 as LGHDT and CDR2 as YNNKEL (reference sequence). This record comes from a study of blood T cell repertoires in COVID-19. The overall study: COVID-19 samples from acute and convalescent phases originated in the United States, Italy and Spain.

As handled by the study authors: How many nucleated cells were present was estimated from reference gene primer amplification. The repertoire was sequenced with immunoSEQ multiplex PCR; TCRdb's copy has only in-frame clones and lacks some. V and J calls and clone size follow that table, whereas D and trimming were derived from the DNA. The sample holds roughly 200,000 clones, under 90% seen once. The source material was peripheral blood. This receptor was obtained from a woman older than 75 with active or convalescent COVID-19. The V and J genes are TRBV3-1 (or the pseudogene TRBV3-2) and TRBJ2-5, with 11 bases lining up with TRBD2. For the CDR3, the DNA is TGTGCCAGCAGGAATAGCGGGGGGGAGGAGACCCAGTACTTC. It encodes CASRNSGGEETQYF.